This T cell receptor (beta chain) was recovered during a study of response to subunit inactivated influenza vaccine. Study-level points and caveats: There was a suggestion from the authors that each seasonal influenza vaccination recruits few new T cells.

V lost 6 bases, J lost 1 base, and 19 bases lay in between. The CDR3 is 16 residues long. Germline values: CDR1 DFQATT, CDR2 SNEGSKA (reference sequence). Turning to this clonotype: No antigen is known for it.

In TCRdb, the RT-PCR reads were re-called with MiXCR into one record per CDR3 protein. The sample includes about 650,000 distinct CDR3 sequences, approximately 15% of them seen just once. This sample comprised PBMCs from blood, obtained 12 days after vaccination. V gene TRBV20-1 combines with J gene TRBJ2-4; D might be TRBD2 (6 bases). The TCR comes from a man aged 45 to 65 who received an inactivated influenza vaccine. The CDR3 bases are TGCAGTGCCCATCCGGGAGAGCCCGGGGCCAAAAACATTCAGTACTTC. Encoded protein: CSAHPGEPGAKNIQYF.